Following are 25 T cell receptor beta chains from one sample sequenced in a study of shared clonotypes between healthy human individuals (TCRdb year 2020). CD8 naive samples were CD45RO-negative cells positively selected for CCR7, giving a CD45RA+CCR7+ population that excluded TemRA cells. Receptor amplification or capture employed the immunoSEQ multiplex PCR assay. Sourced from immuneACCESS, this table was stored by TCRdb with only in-frame sequences that have V and J called. A share of the clones is absent; for the studies checked, an unresolved V gene accounts for under half, and the remainder has no known explanation. The sample has around 2,000,000 clones on record, about 95% of them singletons. Around 1.1% of the sample belongs to the ten largest clones. The specimen was naive CD8+ T cells sorted from blood. The label giving this sample's cell subset or site can be read as: CD45RA+CCR7+. These TCRs come from a man in his late teens or twenties in good health.

The chain recombines TRBV11-2 with TRBJ2-1; D is ambiguous. CDR3 length equals 13 residues. From germline, CDR1 is SGHAT and CDR2 FQNNGV. Trimming pared 0 bases from V and 5 bases from J, leaving 5 bases between. CDR3 loop: CASSLERHNEQFF. Written as DNA, the CDR3 is TGTGCCAGCAGCTTAGAACGTCACAATGAGCAGTTCTTC.

This clone has only one observation. The chain has TRBV4-2 and TRBJ2-3; D call uncertain. CDR3 length: 15 residues. CDR1 is LGHNA, CDR2 YNFKEQ, per germline. Trimming stripped 4 bases from V and 0 bases from J, with 11 bases between. CDR3 loop: CASSPRLTSTDTQYF. The DNA for the CDR3 is TGTGCCAGCAGCCCCCGACTGACTAGCACAGATACGCAGTATTTT.

The CDR3 loop is CASSYGGVIDEQFF. The CDR3 nucleotides are TGTGCCAGCAGTTACGGGGGCGTTATCGATGAGCAGTTCTTC. The chain links TRBV6-5 to TRBJ2-1; a possible D gene is TRBD1 (6 bases). CDR1 is MNHEY, CDR2 SVGAGI, per germline. CDR3 length equals 14 residues. V lost 2 bases and J lost 8, with 13 bases in between.

The V and J genes are TRBV28 and TRBJ1-5; D unclear. V shed 2 bases and J shed 6 bases, with 17 bases lying between them. From germline, CDR1 is MDHEN and CDR2 SYDVKM. The CDR3 spans 16 residues. CDR3 sequence: CASSLRGEGWGQPQHF. CDR3 DNA sequence: TGTGCCAGCAGTTTACGGGGTGAGGGATGGGGTCAGCCCCAGCATTTT.

This chain uses TRBV7-6 with TRBJ2-1; D is unresolved. Deletions cut 2 bases from V and 5 bases from J, with 13 bases between. The CDR3 loop spans 15 amino acids. Germline CDR1 is SGHVS and CDR2 is FNYEAQ. Written as DNA, the CDR3 is TGTGCCAGCAGCTTATGGTCAGTTGGGCACAATGAGCAGTTCTTC. This translates into CASSLWSVGHNEQFF.

The rearrangement uses TRBV10-3 and TRBJ2-6, with 10 bases matching TRBD1. The V segment lost 2 bases and the J segment 4 bases; nucleotides outside the gene matches: 8. Germline CDR1 reads ENHRY; CDR2 reads SYGVKD. The length of the CDR3 is 18 residues. The CDR3 bases are TGTGCCATCAGTGAGGGACGCGGGACAGGGGACGGGGCCAACGTCCTGACTTTC. Translating it yields CAISEGRGTGDGANVLTF.

This chain connects TRBV18 to TRBJ2-1, with D possibly TRBD1 on 5 matching bases. V gave up 1 base and J gave up 6 bases, with 19 bases separating them. Germline V lookup: CDR1 KGHSH, CDR2 LQKENI. This CDR3 is 17 amino acids long. The CDR3 sequence: CASSPRGVLRFGNEQFF. The CDR3 nucleotides are TGTGCCAGCTCACCACGGGGCGTACTGAGATTTGGCAATGAGCAGTTCTTC.

Worth noting for this clone: Other nucleotide sequences in the sample specify the same CDR3. The CDR3 loop reads CASSVGPVSSYEQYF. The CDR3 coding sequence is TGTGCCAGCAGCGTAGGACCGGTTAGCTCCTACGAGCAGTACTTC. The chain links TRBV9 to TRBJ2-7; D gene unclear. The CDR3 spans 15 residues. Deletions cut 0 bases from V and 0 bases from J, with 10 bases between. The germline V gene encodes CDR1 SGDLS and CDR2 YYNGEE.

In its sample, this clone was seen once. The gene calls are TRBV27 and TRBJ2-2; TRBD2 agrees at 10 bases. The CDR3 runs 15 residues. V lost 7 bases, J lost 5 bases, and 7 bases stayed unmatched. Germline CDR1 and CDR2: MNHEY and SMNVEV (reference sequence). CDR3: CASTLAGEGTGELFF. As DNA, the CDR3 is TGTGCCAGCACCCTAGCGGGAGAGGGTACCGGGGAGCTGTTTTTT.

About this clone itself: Within the sample, other DNA sequences also encode this same CDR3. V usage is TRBV27 and J usage is TRBJ2-7; 7 bases agree with TRBD2. Germline CDR1 reads MNHEY; CDR2 reads SMNVEV (reference sequence). V was clipped by 1 base and J by 1 base; unmatched bases: 1. The CDR3 length is 14 residues. Here the CDR3 reads CASSLWGGSYEQYF. The DNA of the CDR3 is TGTGCCAGCAGTTTATGGGGGGGGTCCTACGAGCAGTACTTC.

As regards this clone: This sample includes further DNA sequences coding for the same CDR3. This chain links TRBV10-2 with TRBJ2-7; D is perhaps TRBD1 (5 bases). There are 13 residues in the CDR3. With 3 bases removed from V and 2 bases from J, the gap between germline ends came to 8 bases. Germline assignment: CDR1 WSHSY and CDR2 SAAADI. The CDR3 nucleotides read TGCGCCAGCAGTGAAGCAGGGCCCTACGAGCAGTACTTC. Residues: CASSEAGPYEQYF.

The rearrangement links TRBV30 to TRBJ2-1, with 8 nucleotides matching TRBD2. V gave up 2 bases and J gave up 5 bases; unmatched junction bases: 8. Germline V CDR1 and CDR2: GTSNPN, SVGIG (reference sequence). This CDR3 is built from 15 residues. The CDR3 bases are TGTGCCTGGAGTAACATTCGGGGGGGCCACAATGAGCAGTTCTTC. Its protein is CAWSNIRGGHNEQFF.

This clone was detected a few times. The chain links TRBV30 to TRBJ1-5; D unclear. The CDR3 extends over 14 amino acids. Germline V gene lookup returns CDR1 GTSNPN and CDR2 SVGIG (reference sequence). Trimming took off 5 bases at V and 2 bases at J, with 13 bases between the two ends. CDR3 sequence (DNA): TGTGCCTGGCTAGGGAATCGAGGCAATCAGCCCCAGCATTTT. It yields the protein CAWLGNRGNQPQHF.

The J gene is TRBJ1-3, the V gene TRBV5-6; no clear D gene. Trimming took 0 bases from V and 0 from J, leaving 7 bases between them. The CDR3 has 15 amino acids. Germline lookup yields CDR1 SGHDT and CDR2 YYEEEE. CDR3 coding DNA: TGTGCCAGCAGCTTGGTTGGTTTCTCTGGAAACACCATATATTTT. Translated, it gives CASSLVGFSGNTIYF.

This chain uses TRBV10-3 with TRBJ1-2, with D uncertain. CDR1 ENHRY and CDR2 SYGVKD come from the germline V gene. This CDR3 comprises 17 residues. Trimming cost V 3 bases and J 5 bases, with 22 bases left between them. The CDR3 DNA follows: TGTGCCATCAGTGAACCTAAGTCTGTCCAGGATCCATATGGCTACACCTTC. Its protein product is CAISEPKSVQDPYGYTF.

In its sample, this clone was seen a few times. This chain joins TRBV30 and TRBJ2-5, with D perhaps assigned TRBD1 or TRBD2 (7 bases each). Germline V CDR1 and CDR2: GTSNPN, SVGIG (reference sequence). V was clipped by 8 bases and J by 7 bases, with 23 bases between them. There are 14 residues in the CDR3. The CDR3 region is CAGGEGAHVGTQYF. The DNA for the CDR3 is TGTGCCGGGGGGGAGGGGGCCCATGTCGGGACCCAGTACTTC.

This sequence joins TRBV6-1 and TRBJ2-7, with 7 bases that match TRBD1. This CDR3 is 15 amino acids long. With 2 bases clipped from V and 3 bases from J, the junction kept 7 bases outside the gene matches. Looked up from germline, CDR1 is MNHNS and CDR2 is SASEGT. CDR3 DNA: TGTGCCAGCAGTGAAATCGACAGGGCGAGCTACGAGCAGTACTTC. Translating it yields CASSEIDRASYEQYF.

This sequence joins TRBV14 and TRBJ1-1, with D possibly TRBD1 on 5 matching bases. CDR1 SGHDN and CDR2 FVKESK come from the germline V gene. The V gene lost 0 bases and the J gene lost 3 bases, with 14 bases spanning the gap. The CDR3 has 16 amino acids. The CDR3 here is CASSQEGVWEDTEAFF. The CDR3 DNA sequence: TGTGCCAGCAGCCAAGAGGGGGTCTGGGAGGACACTGAAGCTTTCTTT.

The V and J genes are TRBV30 and TRBJ1-2, with a tentative D call TRBD1 (6 bases). Germline V gene lookup returns CDR1 GTSNPN and CDR2 SVGIG (reference sequence). The CDR3 runs 14 residues. Trimming took off 4 bases at V and 3 bases at J, with 15 bases between the two ends. The CDR3, as DNA: TGTGCCTGGAACGACGACAGGAAGGACTATGGCTACACCTTC. Translation gives CAWNDDRKDYGYTF. Variable domain in full (rest from reference TRBV30 and TRBJ1-2): SQTIHQWPATLVQPVGSPLSLECTVEGTSNPNLYWYRQAAGRGLQLLFYSVGIGQISSEVPQNLSASRPQDRQFILSSKKLLLSDSGFYLCAWNDDRKDYGYTFGSGTRLTVV.

This rearrangement joins TRBV30 to TRBJ2-7; no reliable D call. With 0 bases removed from V and 4 bases from J, the gap between germline ends came to 10 bases. CDR1 is GTSNPN, CDR2 SVGIG, per germline (reference sequence). The CDR3 runs 13 residues. CDR3 bases: TGTGCCTGGAGTGTAATTGCAGAGTACGAGCAGTACTTC. Amino acid sequence: CAWSVIAEYEQYF.

The J gene is TRBJ2-3, the V gene TRBV4-1; the match to TRBD2 covers 12 bases. The germline gives CDR1 MGHRA, CDR2 YSYEKL. V lost 1 base to trimming and J lost 2 bases; unmatched junction nucleotides: 1. The CDR3 totals 16 residues. The CDR3 sequence is CASSQGTSGITDTQYF. As DNA, the CDR3 is TGCGCCAGCAGCCAAGGGACTAGCGGGATCACAGATACGCAGTATTTT.

The V and J genes are TRBV28 and TRBJ2-7; possible D gene TRBD1, 5 bases. The germline V and J ends were trimmed by 10 bases and 3 bases, with 19 bases remaining between them. CDR1 is MDHEN and CDR2 is SYDVKM in the germline V gene. The CDR3 is 14 residues long. The CDR3: CATSKPGRVYEQYF. For the CDR3, the DNA is TGTGCCACTTCGAAACCCGGCAGGGTCTACGAGCAGTACTTC. Full variable domain (rest looked up from reference TRBV28 and TRBJ2-7): DVKVTQSSRYLVKRTGEKVFLECVQDMDHENMFWYRQDPGLGLRLIYFSYDVKMKEKGDIPEGYSVSREKKERFSLILESASTNQTSMYLCATSKPGRVYEQYFGPGTRLTVT.

The CDR3 sequence is CASRLGFEQYF. As DNA, the CDR3 is TGTGCCAGCAGACTCGGTTTCGAGCAGTACTTC. The J gene is TRBJ2-7, the V gene TRBV13; D is ambiguous. The CDR3 runs to 11 residues. V shed 6 bases and J shed 6 bases, with 9 bases lying between them. Germline CDR1 and CDR2: PRHDT and FYEKMQ (reference sequence).

This CDR3 reads CASSQLGHWSNEQFF. In nucleotides, the CDR3 is TGCGCCAGCAGCCAACTGGGGCACTGGTCGAATGAGCAGTTCTTC. V and J are TRBV4-3 and TRBJ2-1, with D perhaps TRBD1 (5 bases). There are 15 residues in the CDR3. Trimming cost V 2 bases and J 7 bases, with 15 bases left between them. The germline V gene encodes CDR1 LGHNA and CDR2 YSLEER.

This clone came up once. The V and J genes are TRBV28 and TRBJ2-1, with 7 positions matching TRBD1. This CDR3 is 15 amino acids long. Germline values: CDR1 MDHEN, CDR2 SYDVKM. V was clipped by 5 bases and J by 0 bases; unmatched bases: 4. For the CDR3, the DNA is TGTGCCAGCAGTAAGGGGGCGAGCTCCTACAATGAGCAGTTCTTC. Translation: CASSKGASSYNEQFF.